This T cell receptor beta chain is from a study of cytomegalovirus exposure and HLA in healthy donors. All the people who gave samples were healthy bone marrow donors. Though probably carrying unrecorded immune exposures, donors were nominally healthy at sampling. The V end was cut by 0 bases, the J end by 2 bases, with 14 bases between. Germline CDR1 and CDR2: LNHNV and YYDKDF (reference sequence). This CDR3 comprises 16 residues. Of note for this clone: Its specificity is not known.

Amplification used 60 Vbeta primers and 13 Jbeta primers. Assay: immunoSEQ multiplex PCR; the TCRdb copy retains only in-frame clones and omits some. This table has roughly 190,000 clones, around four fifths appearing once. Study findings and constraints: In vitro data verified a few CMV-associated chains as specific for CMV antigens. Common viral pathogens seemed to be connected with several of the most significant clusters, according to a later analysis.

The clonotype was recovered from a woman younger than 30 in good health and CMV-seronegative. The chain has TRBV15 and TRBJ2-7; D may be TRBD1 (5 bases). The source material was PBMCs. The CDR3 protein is CATSRDLGAETYEQYF. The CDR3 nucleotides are TGTGCCACCAGCAGAGATCTTGGGGCGGAAACCTACGAGCAGTACTTC.